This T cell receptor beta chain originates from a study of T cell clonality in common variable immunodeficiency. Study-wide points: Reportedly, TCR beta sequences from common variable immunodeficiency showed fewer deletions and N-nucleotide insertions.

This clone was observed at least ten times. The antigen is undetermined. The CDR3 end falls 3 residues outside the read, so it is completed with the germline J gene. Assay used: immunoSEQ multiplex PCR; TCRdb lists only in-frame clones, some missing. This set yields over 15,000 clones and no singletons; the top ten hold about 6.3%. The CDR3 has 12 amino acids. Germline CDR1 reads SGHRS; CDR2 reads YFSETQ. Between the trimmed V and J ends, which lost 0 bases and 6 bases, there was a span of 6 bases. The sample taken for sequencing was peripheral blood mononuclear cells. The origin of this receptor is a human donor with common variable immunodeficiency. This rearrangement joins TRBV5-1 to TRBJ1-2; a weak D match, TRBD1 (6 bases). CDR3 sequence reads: CASSLDRDGYTF. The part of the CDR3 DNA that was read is TGCGCCAGCAGCTTGGACAGGGATGGC.